This TCR beta chain is from a study of T cells in Graves' hyperthyroidism and ophthalmopathy. This clonotype was seen repeatedly, ten times or more. Its antigen is as yet unknown. This CDR3 is 12 amino acids long. V lost 4 bases to trimming and J lost 5 bases, with 10 bases between them. Germline values: CDR1 SGHRS, CDR2 YFSETQ. General study findings and limits: In simple terms, a model built on 13 V-J features told ophthalmopathy apart from stable hyperthyroidism.

RNA transcripts yielded amplified TCR beta CDR3 regions. The HTBI primer set was used in a first-round RT-PCR of the TCR CDR3. TCRdb passed the multiplex PCR reads through MiXCR, listing each CDR3 protein once. Of 40,000 to 60,000 distinct CDR3 sequences listed, roughly 51% are singletons. If no ophthalmopathy progression occurred within 18 months, Graves' hyperthyroidism was stable. Uncontrolled infection, other autoimmune disease, pregnancy or lactation led to exclusion. The sequencing sample was made of peripheral blood or thyroid tissue (not recorded which). This TCR came from a man in his late teens or twenties with Graves' hyperthyroidism. V usage is TRBV5-1 and J usage is TRBJ2-7; D uncertain. The CDR3 DNA follows: TGCGCCAGCAGCATGGACGGGCACGAGCAGTACTTC. It specifies CASSMDGHEQYF.